These 11 T cell receptor beta chains came from one sample sequenced in a study of blood T cell repertoires in COVID-19 (dated by TCRdb to 2019 to 2021). The receptor library was made with the immunoSEQ multiplex PCR assay. TCRdb limited this immuneACCESS table to in-frame rearrangements with V and J called. A share of clones is missing; checked studies link under half to unresolved V genes, and the rest is unexplained. The sample yields 55,000 to 75,000 clones; roughly 88% were counted once. The ten largest clones take up approximately 4% of the sample. Sequenced: peripheral blood. These receptors all stem from a human donor in a cohort sampled during active COVID-19.

V is TRBV30 and J is TRBJ2-7, with 8 bases aligning to TRBD1. The germline V gene encodes CDR1 GTSNPN and CDR2 SVGIG (reference sequence). Trimming took 0 bases from V and 2 from J; bases not matched to a gene: 6. The CDR3 runs to 15 residues. DNA for the CDR3: TGTGCCTGGAGTGTAGGGACAGGACAAACCTACGAGCAGTACTTC. Its protein product is CAWSVGTGQTYEQYF.

This clone was detected once. Relative to the germline gene, one junction end is altered; a read error may explain this. The V call is TRBV7-7, the J call TRBJ2-1, with 10 bases identical to TRBD2. Germline V CDR1 and CDR2: SSHAT, FNYEAQ (reference sequence). CDR3 length: 16 residues. The chain's CDR3 is CASSLGSSGGEGEQFF. The CDR3 DNA reads TGTGCTAGCAGCTTAGGGTCTAGCGGGGGCGAGGGTGAGCAGTTCTTC.

The chain employs TRBV30 and TRBJ2-7; possibly TRBD2 for D (5 bases). V gave up 4 bases and J gave up 4 bases, with 14 bases separating them. Germline lookup yields CDR1 GTSNPN and CDR2 SVGIG (reference sequence). The CDR3 spans 13 residues. The CDR3 coding sequence is TGTGCCTGGAAGAGTCGGGGAAAGTACGAGCAGTACTTC. It yields the protein CAWKSRGKYEQYF.

The chain employs TRBV7-9 and TRBJ2-1, with a possible D match to TRBD1 (5 bases). CDR3 length: 15 residues. Trimming removed 4 bases at V and 5 bases at J, with 15 bases between. Germline V lookup: CDR1 SEHNR, CDR2 FQNEAQ (reference sequence). The CDR3 here is CASSYSRGSDNEQFF. CDR3 sequence (DNA): TGTGCCAGCAGCTATAGTAGGGGTTCCGACAATGAGCAGTTCTTC.

This chain links TRBV6-4 with TRBJ2-5; D perhaps matches TRBD1 (5 bases). This CDR3 has 13 amino acids. V shed 7 bases and J shed 5 bases, with 14 bases lying between them. Germline CDR1 reads MRHNA; CDR2 reads SNTAGT. For the CDR3, the DNA is TGTGCCAGCAAAAAAGGGGCTAGGGAGACCCAGTACTTC. This encodes CASKKGARETQYF.

The chain links TRBV6-2 or TRBV6-3 to TRBJ2-7; unclear D gene. The ends were cut back, 0 bases at V and 7 bases at J, with 10 bases in the middle. The CDR3 runs to 13 residues. CDR1 is MNHEY and CDR2 is SVGEGT in the germline V gene. This CDR3 reads CASSYSIVGEQYF. In nucleotides, the CDR3 is TGTGCCAGCAGTTACTCGATCGTCGGGGAGCAGTACTTC.

V is TRBV7-2 and J is TRBJ2-1; D may be TRBD1 (5 bases). The CDR3 length is 14 residues. The germline V gene has CDR1 SGHTA and CDR2 FQGNSA. The V end lost 1 base, the J end lost 5 bases, and 9 bases lay between the germline ends. The CDR3 sequence: CASSLGPGNNEQFF. The DNA for the CDR3 is TGTGCCAGCAGCTTAGGGCCAGGGAACAATGAGCAGTTCTTC.

The J gene is TRBJ2-7, the V gene TRBV13, with TRBD1 identical over 7 bases. Germline V gene lookup returns CDR1 PRHDT and CDR2 FYEKMQ (reference sequence). The CDR3 runs to 14 residues. Trimming took 1 base from V and 1 from J; bases not matched to a gene: 1. The CDR3 region is CASSLEQGSYEQYF. The CDR3 bases are TGTGCCAGCAGCTTAGAACAGGGGTCCTACGAGCAGTACTTC.

V and J are TRBV5-6 and TRBJ2-7; D might be TRBD1 (5 bases). This CDR3 has 14 amino acids. Per germline, CDR1 SGHDT and CDR2 YYEEEE. V lost 3 bases and J lost 6, with 16 bases in between. CDR3 sequence reads: CASSSSGFWSEQYF. CDR3 in DNA: TGTGCCAGCAGCTCCTCAGGGTTTTGGAGCGAGCAGTACTTC.

This clone was found once. V is TRBV3-1 (or the pseudogene TRBV3-2) and J is TRBJ1-1; D ambiguous. The V end lost 6 bases, the J end lost 4 bases, and 12 bases lay between the germline ends. The CDR3 spans 13 residues. Looked up from germline, CDR1 is LGHDT and CDR2 is YNNKEL (reference sequence). Written as DNA, the CDR3 is TGTGCCAGCAGTCCCTGGCCAGGCACTGAAGCTTTCTTT. The encoded protein is CASSPWPGTEAFF.

The V call is TRBV4-2, the J call TRBJ2-1; TRBD1 is a possible D gene (6 bases). V shed 2 bases and J shed 9 bases, with 32 bases lying between them. The germline V gene has CDR1 LGHNA and CDR2 YNFKEQ. This CDR3 spans 20 amino acids. CDR3: CASSQTQGEELFSLSGEQFF. Here the CDR3 DNA reads TGTGCCAGCAGCCAAACACAGGGCGAAGAACTCTTTTCTCTATCGGGTGAGCAGTTCTTC.